What follows are 20 T cell receptor beta chains derived from one specimen sequenced in a study of beta chain features in type 1 diabetes. Every bit of the isolated RNA underwent reverse transcription, so sequencing read expressed TCRB transcripts. Generated by immunoSEQ multiplex PCR, the TCRdb table keeps only in-frame clones and is missing some. The data contain under 450,000 clones, 11% to 15% of them seen just once; the ten biggest clones take up 0.035% to 0.04%. Sample: naive CD4+ T cells from blood. The receptors stem from a man aged 25-40 years in good health.

The chain recombines TRBV2 with TRBJ2-3, with TRBD2 matching 11 bases. CDR1 and CDR2 from the germline V gene are SNHLY and FYNNEI. Germline trimming cut 8 bases from V and 3 bases from J; bases unmatched to any gene: 4. This CDR3 contains 14 residues. CDR3 sequence reads: CASLAGGLTDTQYF. CDR3 nucleotides: TGTGCCAGCCTAGCGGGGGGACTTACAGATACGCAGTATTTT.

This clone occurred a few times. This chain uses TRBV7-9 with TRBJ1-1; no firm D call. The V end lost 5 bases, the J end lost 6 bases, and 10 bases lay between the germline ends. CDR3 length: 12 amino acids. Germline assignment: CDR1 SEHNR and CDR2 FQNEAQ (reference sequence). The CDR3 sequence is CASSSRVSEAFF. The CDR3 DNA is TGTGCCAGCAGCAGTAGGGTTTCTGAAGCTTTCTTT.

V is TRBV14 and J is TRBJ2-7; possibly TRBD1 for D (5 bases). The CDR3 totals 12 residues. The V gene's germline CDR1 is SGHDN and CDR2 FVKESK. V lost 8 bases to trimming and J lost 3 bases, with 11 bases between them. The CDR3 spells CASGQWYYEQYF. The CDR3 DNA reads TGTGCCAGCGGACAATGGTACTACGAGCAGTACTTC.

This chain links TRBV2 with TRBJ1-2; D not certain. V was shortened by 7 bases and J by 0 bases, with 9 bases between the two germline ends. The CDR3 spans 13 residues. Germline loops: CDR1 SNHLY, CDR2 FYNNEI. DNA for the CDR3: TGTGCCAGCACGCGGACGGCTAACTATGGCTACACCTTC. Its translation: CASTRTANYGYTF.

Here the CDR3 DNA reads TGTGCCAGCAGTTTACGGCTGGGACAGGGGGCGAGCGAGCAGTACTTC. Translation: CASSLRLGQGASEQYF. The chain has TRBV6-6 and TRBJ2-7, with 12 nucleotides matching TRBD1. The germline V gene has CDR1 MNHNY and CDR2 SVGAGI (reference sequence). Trimming at V came to 4 bases and at J to 6 bases, leaving 10 bases not matched to a gene. There are 16 residues in the CDR3.

The chain joins TRBV9 to TRBJ2-3; D is uncertain. CDR1 SGDLS and CDR2 YYNGEE come from the germline V gene. The CDR3 totals 13 residues. Trimming shortened V by 0 bases and J by 3 bases, and 5 bases separated the two germline ends. The CDR3 nucleotides read TGTGCCAGCAGCGTAGCTTTGACAGATACGCAGTATTTT. Its protein product is CASSVALTDTQYF. Full variable domain (missing parts from reference TRBV9 and TRBJ2-3): DSGVTQTPKHLITATGQRVTLRCSPRSGDLSVYWYQQSLDQGLQFLIQYYNGEERAKGNILERFSAQQFPDLHSELNLSSLELGDSALYFCASSVALTDTQYFGPGTRLTVL.

This clone was seen a few times. The chain combines TRBV7-2 with TRBJ1-6; possible D gene TRBD1, 5 bases. Per germline, CDR1 SGHTA and CDR2 FQGNSA. The CDR3 runs to 15 residues. The V and J ends lost 0 bases and 7 bases respectively, with 10 bases between them. The CDR3 DNA reads TGTGCCAGCAGCTTAGCGCAGGGCTTAAATTCACCCCTCCACTTT. Translated, it gives CASSLAQGLNSPLHF.

This clone showed up just a few times. J is TRBJ2-1 and V is TRBV19, with 8 nucleotides matching TRBD1. Germline V gives CDR1 LNHDA, CDR2 SQIVND (reference sequence). This CDR3 contains 13 residues. The V gene end was trimmed by 5 bases and the J gene end by 7 bases; junction bases not matched to a gene: 4. The CDR3 here is CASSQTGVNEQFF. As DNA, the CDR3 is TGTGCCAGTAGTCAGACAGGGGTAAATGAGCAGTTCTTC.

The gene calls are TRBV7-2 and TRBJ2-3; D is possibly TRBD2 (6 bases). Germline assignment: CDR1 SGHTA and CDR2 FQGNSA. The V gene lost 7 bases and the J gene lost 2 bases, with 16 bases spanning the gap. There are 15 residues in the CDR3. The CDR3 nucleotides are TGTGCCAGCACCAAAGGCAGCGGGTACACAGATACGCAGTATTTT. This codes for CASTKGSGYTDTQYF.

The table lists this clone with a few counts. The chain links TRBV2 to TRBJ2-1, with D unclear. V lost 4 bases and J 9 bases, leaving 13 bases between the germline ends. The germline gives CDR1 SNHLY, CDR2 FYNNEI. CDR3 length equals 13 residues. CDR3 sequence: CASSVPLPIEQFF. CDR3 DNA sequence: TGTGCCAGCAGTGTCCCACTCCCCATTGAGCAGTTCTTC.

In this sample, this clone turned up a few times. V gene TRBV30 combines with J gene TRBJ1-4; TRBD1 is a possible D gene (6 bases). CDR1 GTSNPN and CDR2 SVGIG come from the germline V gene (reference sequence). V was shortened by 3 bases and J by 10 bases, with 12 bases between the two germline ends. The CDR3 consists of 12 residues. The CDR3 loop reads CAWRAGGRKLFF. CDR3 nucleotides: TGTGCCTGGAGGGCCGGGGGGCGAAAACTGTTTTTT. The variable domain in full, with the rest retrieved from reference TRBV30 and TRBJ1-4, is SQTIHQWPATLVQPVGSPLSLECTVEGTSNPNLYWYRQAAGRGLQLLFYSVGIGQISSEVPQNLSASRPQDRQFILSSKKLLLSDSGFYLCAWRAGGRKLFFGSGTQLSVL.

The V call is TRBV4-2, the J call TRBJ2-1; D unresolved. From germline, CDR1 is LGHNA and CDR2 YNFKEQ. The V and J ends lost 3 bases and 9 bases respectively, with 9 bases between them. The CDR3 is 12 residues long. The CDR3 protein is CASSQLGGEQFF. The CDR3 DNA reads TGTGCCAGCAGCCAGTTAGGCGGTGAGCAGTTCTTC.

This clone was seen only a few times. Distinct nucleotide sequences in the sample also encode this CDR3. This chain links TRBV5-4 with TRBJ2-1; TRBD2 is a possible D gene (5 bases). This CDR3 region has 13 residues. From germline, CDR1 is SGHNT and CDR2 YYREEE (reference sequence). The V gene lost 0 bases and the J gene lost 5 bases, with 6 bases spanning the gap. Written as DNA, the CDR3 is TGTGCCAGCAGCTTGGCCGGGAACAATGAGCAGTTCTTC. It codes for CASSLAGNNEQFF.

This clone was recorded a few times. The chain carries TRBV15 and TRBJ2-3; D possibly matches TRBD1 or TRBD2 (5 bases each). Germline lookup yields CDR1 LNHNV and CDR2 YYDKDF (reference sequence). The CDR3 is 13 residues long. The germline V and J ends were trimmed by 7 bases and 3 bases, with 11 bases remaining between them. CDR3 region: CATKGPGTDTQYF. CDR3 nucleotide sequence: TGTGCCACCAAGGGGCCGGGGACAGATACGCAGTATTTT.

V gene TRBV10-1 combines with J gene TRBJ2-3; either TRBD1 or TRBD2 may supply D (5 bases each). The CDR3 totals 12 residues. Trimming left V 6 bases short and J 5 bases short, with 9 bases between. The germline gives CDR1 WNHNN, CDR2 SYGVQD (reference sequence). The chain's CDR3 is CASSPGRDTQYF. As DNA, the CDR3 is TGCGCCAGCAGCCCGGGGCGAGATACGCAGTATTTT.

The rearrangement uses TRBV27 and TRBJ1-1; D perhaps matches TRBD1 (5 bases). The CDR3 has 16 residues. Germline CDR1 and CDR2: MNHEY and SMNVEV (reference sequence). The V end lost 4 bases, the J end lost 1 base, and 16 bases lay between the germline ends. CDR3 amino acids: CASSSKPGTRNTEAFF. The CDR3 bases are TGTGCCAGCAGTTCGAAGCCGGGGACGAGGAACACTGAAGCTTTCTTT.

Note on this clone: Distinct nucleotide sequences in the sample also encode this CDR3. This chain connects TRBV7-9 to TRBJ2-3; the D gene is possibly TRBD2 (5 bases). From germline, CDR1 is SEHNR and CDR2 FQNEAQ (reference sequence). V dropped 1 base and J dropped 0 bases, with 8 bases sitting between them. The length of the CDR3 is 15 residues. CDR3 sequence reads: CASSLGRTSTDTQYF. In nucleotides, the CDR3 is TGTGCCAGCAGCTTAGGTAGGACTAGCACAGATACGCAGTATTTT.

The chain employs TRBV30 and TRBJ1-5, with 8 bases identical to TRBD1. CDR3 length equals 16 residues. Losses at the gene ends were 0 bases for V and 2 bases for J; bases not matched to a gene: 6. Germline V CDR1 and CDR2: GTSNPN, SVGIG (reference sequence). CDR3 sequence reads: CAWSVTGERGNQPQHF. The CDR3 DNA follows: TGTGCCTGGAGTGTGACAGGGGAAAGGGGCAATCAGCCCCAGCATTTT.

This clone was seen more than once but under ten times. The rearrangement joins TRBV19 to TRBJ2-3; no reliable D call. This CDR3 has 14 amino acids. CDR1 and CDR2 from the germline V gene are LNHDA and SQIVND (reference sequence). V lost 5 bases to trimming and J lost 0 bases, with 9 bases between them. The CDR3 sequence: CASSSLSSTDTQYF. The CDR3 DNA sequence: TGTGCCAGTAGTTCTCTTTCTAGCACAGATACGCAGTATTTT.

The CDR3 sequence is CASSPGQGSGELFF. The CDR3 DNA is TGTGCCAGCAGCCCCGGACAGGGATCCGGGGAGCTGTTTTTT. The chain employs TRBV11-3 and TRBJ2-2; 8 nucleotides line up with TRBD1. Germline CDR1 and CDR2: SGHNT and YENEEA. The CDR3 covers 14 residues. V was clipped by 5 bases and J by 6 bases; unmatched bases: 5.